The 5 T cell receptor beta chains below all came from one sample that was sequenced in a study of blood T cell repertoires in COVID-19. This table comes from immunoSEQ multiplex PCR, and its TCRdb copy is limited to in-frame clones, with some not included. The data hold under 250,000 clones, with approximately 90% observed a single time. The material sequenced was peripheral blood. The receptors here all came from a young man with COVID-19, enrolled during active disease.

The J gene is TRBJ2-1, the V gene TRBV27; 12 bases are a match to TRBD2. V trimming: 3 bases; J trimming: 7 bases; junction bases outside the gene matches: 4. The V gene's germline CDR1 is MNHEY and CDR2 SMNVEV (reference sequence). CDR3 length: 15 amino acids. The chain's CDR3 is CASSFMTSGSNEQFF. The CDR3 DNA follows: TGTGCCAGCAGTTTTATGACTAGCGGGAGTAATGAGCAGTTCTTC.

The CDR3 here is CASSALAGIYEQYF. Here the CDR3 DNA reads TGTGCCAGCAGTGCCCTAGCGGGGATCTACGAGCAGTACTTC. The J gene is TRBJ2-7, the V gene TRBV25-1, with TRBD2 matching 9 bases. Germline V gene lookup returns CDR1 MGHDK and CDR2 SYGVNS. The CDR3 contains 14 residues. V lost 4 bases to trimming and J lost 3 bases; unmatched junction nucleotides: 4.

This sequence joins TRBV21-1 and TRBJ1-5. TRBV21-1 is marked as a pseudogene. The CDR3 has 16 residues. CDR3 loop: CASSPPGIWAAQPQHF. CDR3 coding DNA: TGTGCCAGCAGCCCCCCGGGAATATGGGCGGCTCAGCCCCAGCATTTT.

CDR3 amino acids: CAIRSTGDHSYNEQFF. CDR3 nucleotide sequence: TGTGCCATCAGGTCCACAGGGGATCACTCCTACAATGAGCAGTTCTTC. This rearrangement joins TRBV10-3 to TRBJ2-1, with 7 positions matching TRBD1. V trimming: 6 bases; J trimming: 0 bases; junction bases outside the gene matches: 8. The CDR3 is 16 amino acids. The germline V gene encodes CDR1 ENHRY and CDR2 SYGVKD.

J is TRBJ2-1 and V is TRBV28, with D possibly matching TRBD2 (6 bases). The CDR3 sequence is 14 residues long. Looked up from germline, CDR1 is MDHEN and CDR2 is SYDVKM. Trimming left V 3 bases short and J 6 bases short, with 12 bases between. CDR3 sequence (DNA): TGTGCCAGCAGTTTGGGCGGGAAAGGCAATGAGCAGTTCTTC. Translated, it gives CASSLGGKGNEQFF.